The clone carrying this TCR beta chain was counted once. The data belong to a study of shared clonotypes between healthy human individuals. Bulk PBMC genomic DNA spanned ten immunoSEQ deep plates. Original methodology: ImmunoSEQ sequences covered only the junction and lacked quality scores; filtering therefore differed. Some clones are missing from TCRdb's copy, which holds only in-frame ones; the method was immunoSEQ multiplex PCR. That table supplies the V and J calls and clone size; D and trimming were determined from the DNA. The sample holds 450,000 to 500,000 clones, about 80% seen once. Trimming shortened V by 2 bases and J by 9 bases, and 8 bases separated the two germline ends. Germline values: CDR1 MNHNY, CDR2 SVGAGI (reference sequence). The CDR3 is made up of 12 amino acids.

The sample comprised PBMCs. V usage is TRBV6-6 and J usage is TRBJ2-1; no definite D call. The sequence came from a middle-aged woman in good health. Some clones in this sample may be carry-over from other donors' samples. The CDR3 coding sequence is TGTGCCAGCAGTTACCCCAGAAGTGAGCAGTTCTTC. Protein product: CASSYPRSEQFF.